The sequence of this T cell receptor beta chain was determined in a study of OX40 agonist ivuxolimab in advanced cancers. Study-wide context: Allowance was made for prior anti-PD-1, anti-PD-L1 or anti-CTLA-4 therapy, and about 37% had some. Partial responses occurred in Three dose-escalation patients, one with hepatocellular carcinoma and two with cutaneous melanoma.

Trimming pared 0 bases from V and 0 bases from J, leaving 5 bases between. The CDR3 loop spans 15 amino acids. The germline CDR1 and CDR2 sequences are SEHNR and FQNEAQ (reference sequence). Using immunoSEQ multiplex PCR, the repertoire was profiled, and TCRdb retains in-frame clones only, with some absent. The repertoire holds approximately 69,000 clones, with around 87% as singletons. Systemic immunosuppression or autoimmune disease history was grounds to exclude patients. The clonotype comes from an adult with an advanced solid tumor such as melanoma, head and neck, liver or kidney cancer. This sequence joins TRBV7-9 and TRBJ2-2; no clear D gene. Sequencing used CD4+ or CD8+ T cells sorted from blood, obtained in a trial of the OX40 agonist ivuxolimab. In DNA, the CDR3 is TGTGCCAGCAGCTTAGCGGGCACGAACACCGGGGAGCTGTTTTTT. Its translation: CASSLAGTNTGELFF.